The 21 T cell receptor beta chains presented below share a single source sample, sequenced in a study of cytomegalovirus exposure and HLA in healthy donors. This PCR relied on a set of 60 Vbeta primers and 13 Jbeta primers. Clones were sequenced by immunoSEQ multiplex PCR, and TCRdb holds only the in-frame ones, with some missing. The table shows 200,000 to 250,000 clones, with approximately 82% occurring only once. The sample consisted of PBMCs. All receptors come from a woman aged 40 to 50 in good health and CMV-seronegative.

The chain links TRBV4-3 to TRBJ2-7; a weak D match, TRBD1 (6 bases). Trimming shortened V by 0 bases and J by 7 bases, and 16 bases separated the two germline ends. The CDR3 extends over 15 amino acids. CDR1 is LGHNA, CDR2 YSLEER, per germline. DNA for the CDR3: TGCGCCAGCAGCCAAGACCGAGGCAGGGGAGTAGAGCAGTACTTC. As protein: CASSQDRGRGVEQYF.

This clone showed up just once. The chain joins TRBV7-3 to TRBJ2-2; perhaps TRBD1 as D (6 bases). From germline, CDR1 is SGHTA and CDR2 FQGTGA. The CDR3 extends over 14 amino acids. V was trimmed by 4 bases and J by 3 bases, leaving 9 bases between them. In nucleotides, the CDR3 is TGTGCCAGCAGCTCGACAGGATACACCGGGGAGCTGTTTTTT. Translation: CASSSTGYTGELFF. Drawing the rest from reference TRBV7-3 and TRBJ2-2, the complete variable domain is GAGVSQTPSNKVTEKGKYVELRCDPISGHTALYWYRQSLGQGPEFLIYFQGTGAADDSGLPNDRFFAVRPEGSVSTLKIQRTERGDSAVYLCASSSTGYTGELFFGEGSRLTVL.

The J gene is TRBJ2-3, the V gene TRBV7-9; maybe TRBD1 (6 bases). The length of the CDR3 is 17 residues. Deletions cut 0 bases from V and 2 bases from J, with 15 bases between. Germline CDR1 is SEHNR and CDR2 is FQNEAQ (reference sequence). The CDR3 protein is CASSLATGKRSTDTQYF. CDR3 coding DNA: TGTGCCAGCAGCTTAGCTACAGGGAAGAGGTCCACAGATACGCAGTATTTT.

Remarks on this clone: Mismatch with germline at one junction end may stem from a read error. The chain links TRBV29-1 to TRBJ1-2, with D tentatively TRBD1 (5 bases). Germline CDR1 is SQVTM and CDR2 is ANQGSEA. The CDR3 has 13 amino acids. CDR3 DNA: TGCAGCGTCCACCTCGGGGGGGATGGTGGCTACCCCTTC. Translated: CSVHLGGDGGYPF.

This clone was observed once. The rearrangement joins TRBV18 to TRBJ2-1, with D possibly being TRBD2 (7 bases). The germline V gene encodes CDR1 KGHSH and CDR2 LQKENI. Trimming left V 1 base short and J 5 bases short, with 12 bases between. This CDR3 comprises 15 residues. In nucleotides, the CDR3 is TGTGCCAGCTCACCACTCGCGGGGGCAGACAATGAGCAGTTCTTC. Encoded protein: CASSPLAGADNEQFF.

The gene calls are TRBV19 and TRBJ2-1, with 9 nucleotides matching TRBD2. The junction had 10 bases not matched to a gene; V was cut back by 6 bases and J by 1 base. The germline V gene has CDR1 LNHDA and CDR2 SQIVND (reference sequence). The CDR3 sequence is 17 residues long. CDR3 loop: CASRMGGGAASYNEQFF. CDR3 nucleotide sequence: TGTGCCAGTAGAATGGGCGGGGGGGCCGCATCCTACAATGAGCAGTTCTTC.

The chain has TRBV15 and TRBJ1-1, with 7 bases lining up with TRBD1. Germline CDR1 is LNHNV and CDR2 is YYDKDF (reference sequence). The CDR3 loop spans 13 amino acids. Losses at the gene ends were 6 bases for V and 4 bases for J; bases not matched to a gene: 5. CDR3 coding DNA: TGTGCCACCAGGACAGGGTCCGGCACTGAAGCTTTCTTT. As protein: CATRTGSGTEAFF.

The gene calls are TRBV14 and TRBJ1-2; D call uncertain. CDR1 SGHDN and CDR2 FVKESK come from the germline V gene. V lost 0 bases, J lost 0 bases, and 11 bases lay in between. The CDR3 extends over 16 amino acids. The CDR3 is CASSQDLITANYGYTF. CDR3 DNA sequence: TGTGCCAGCAGCCAAGATTTGATTACAGCTAACTATGGCTACACCTTC.

This sequence joins TRBV10-3 and TRBJ1-5; 9 nucleotides align to TRBD1. Germline values: CDR1 ENHRY, CDR2 SYGVKD. Trimming removed 6 bases from V and 0 bases from J; junction bases left unmatched: 12. CDR3 length: 18 residues. The CDR3 bases are TGTGCCATCAGCCGATCCGGGACAGGGTCGAATAGCAATCAGCCCCAGCATTTT. It translates to CAISRSGTGSNSNQPQHF.

V gene TRBV6-5 combines with J gene TRBJ1-6; D gene unclear. Germline CDR1 is MNHEY and CDR2 is SVGAGI. CDR3 size: 12 residues. Deletions cut 5 bases from V and 7 bases from J, with 6 bases between. This chain's CDR3 is CASSPPNSPLHF. CDR3 bases: TGTGCCAGCAGTCCCCCAAATTCACCCCTCCACTTT.

The rearrangement uses TRBV6-5 and TRBJ2-7, with 9 bases fitting TRBD1. Germline CDR1 reads MNHEY; CDR2 reads SVGAGI. V shed 6 bases, J shed 3 bases, and the junction held 9 bases outside the gene matches. This CDR3 is built from 15 residues. This CDR3 is CASRPDGTGFYEQYF. For the CDR3, the DNA is TGTGCCAGCAGACCCGACGGGACAGGGTTCTACGAGCAGTACTTC.

This clone was seen a handful of times. V is TRBV4-1 and J is TRBJ2-7, with 10 bases lining up with TRBD1. Germline V gives CDR1 MGHRA, CDR2 YSYEKL. After removal of 4 bases from V and 2 bases from J, the junction contained 5 bases not matched to a gene. The CDR3 sequence is 15 residues long. The CDR3 sequence is CASSLTGQGTYEQYF. DNA for the CDR3: TGCGCCAGCAGCCTAACGGGACAGGGGACCTACGAGCAGTACTTC.

V usage is TRBV30 and J usage is TRBJ2-2, with 9 nucleotides matching TRBD1. CDR1 is GTSNPN, CDR2 SVGIG, per germline (reference sequence). This CDR3 has 16 residues. Unmatched junction bases numbered 7, after V lost 1 base and J lost 4 bases. The CDR3 sequence: CAWSGTGGAVTGELFF. The CDR3 nucleotides are TGTGCCTGGAGTGGAACAGGGGGCGCGGTCACCGGGGAGCTGTTTTTT.

J is TRBJ1-2 and V is TRBV9; D ambiguous. The CDR3 length is 13 residues. Deletions cut 3 bases from V and 1 base from J, with 7 bases between. Germline CDR1 is SGDLS and CDR2 is YYNGEE. CDR3 bases: TGTGCCAGCAGCGCGTCTCGTAACTATGGCTACACCTTC. Protein: CASSASRNYGYTF. Full variable domain (missing parts from reference TRBV9 and TRBJ1-2): DSGVTQTPKHLITATGQRVTLRCSPRSGDLSVYWYQQSLDQGLQFLIQYYNGEERAKGNILERFSAQQFPDLHSELNLSSLELGDSALYFCASSASRNYGYTFGSGTRLTVV.

V is TRBV5-1 and J is TRBJ1-2; tentatively, D is TRBD1 (6 bases). Looked up from germline, CDR1 is SGHRS and CDR2 is YFSETQ. The CDR3 contains 14 residues. The V end lost 3 bases, the J end lost 6 bases, and 15 bases lay between the germline ends. The DNA of the CDR3 is TGCGCCAGCAGCTCAGGACAGAGCGGCGATGGCTACACCTTC. It encodes CASSSGQSGDGYTF.

The chain recombines TRBV30 with TRBJ2-1; 9 nucleotides align to TRBD1. CDR3 length: 15 residues. Germline values: CDR1 GTSNPN, CDR2 SVGIG (reference sequence). V trimming: 4 bases; J trimming: 9 bases; junction bases outside the gene matches: 13. The CDR3 spells CAWTSGGQGRGEQFF. CDR3 nucleotide sequence: TGTGCCTGGACCTCAGGGGGACAGGGCAGGGGTGAGCAGTTCTTC.

The CDR3 reads CASSLGRDQPQHF. The CDR3 DNA is TGTGCCAGCAGCTTAGGCCGGGATCAGCCCCAGCATTTT. The chain has TRBV11-2 and TRBJ1-5; D uncertain. Germline V gene lookup returns CDR1 SGHAT and CDR2 FQNNGV. V was cut by 1 base and J by 5 bases, with 6 bases left in between. This CDR3 has 13 amino acids.

The V gene is TRBV11-1, the J gene TRBJ1-1; TRBD1 might be the D (6 bases). V was cut by 5 bases and J by 1 base, with 14 bases left in between. The CDR3 is 15 residues long. The germline V gene encodes CDR1 SGHAT and CDR2 FQDESV (reference sequence). The CDR3 region is CASSLQGGWNTEAFF. CDR3 nucleotide sequence: TGTGCCAGCAGCCTACAGGGCGGGTGGAACACTGAAGCTTTCTTT.

This clone showed up just a few times. This chain connects TRBV5-6 to TRBJ2-2; a possible D gene is TRBD1 (6 bases). The CDR3 runs to 15 residues. Trimming stripped 3 bases from V and 4 bases from J, with 13 bases between. Germline loops: CDR1 SGHDT, CDR2 YYEEEE. The CDR3 DNA sequence: TGTGCCAGCAGCTGGGACAATGGGGTCACCGGGGAGCTGTTTTTT. It yields the protein CASSWDNGVTGELFF.

Notes on this clone: This same CDR3 is encoded by further DNA sequences in the sample. The chain is built from TRBV5-1 and TRBJ2-5; TRBD2 agrees at 9 bases. The CDR3 length is 15 residues. Germline V gives CDR1 SGHRS, CDR2 YFSETQ. Trimming removed 4 bases from V and 9 bases from J; junction bases left unmatched: 13. Here the CDR3 reads CASSGTSGRPGAQYF. As DNA, the CDR3 is TGCGCCAGCAGCGGTACTAGCGGGCGACCCGGGGCCCAGTACTTC.

CDR3 amino acids: CASSLVVRQETQYF. CDR3 DNA sequence: TGTGCCAGCAGCTTAGTCGTCAGACAAGAGACCCAGTACTTC. The gene calls are TRBV7-2 and TRBJ2-5, with no clear D. Germline V CDR1 and CDR2: SGHTA, FQGNSA. The V end was cut by 1 base, the J end by 2 bases, with 8 bases between. The CDR3 sequence is 14 residues long.